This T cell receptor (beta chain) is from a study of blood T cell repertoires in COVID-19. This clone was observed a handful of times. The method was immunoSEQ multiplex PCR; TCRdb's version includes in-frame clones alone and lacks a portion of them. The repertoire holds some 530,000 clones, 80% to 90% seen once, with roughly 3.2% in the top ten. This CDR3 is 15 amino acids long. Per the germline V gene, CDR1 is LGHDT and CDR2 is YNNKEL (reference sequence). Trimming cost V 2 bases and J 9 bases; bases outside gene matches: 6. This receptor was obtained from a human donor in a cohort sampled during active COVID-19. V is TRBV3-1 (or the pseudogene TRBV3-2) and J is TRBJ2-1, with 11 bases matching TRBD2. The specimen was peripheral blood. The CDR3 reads CASSQQLAGGPEQFF. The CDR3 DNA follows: TGTGCCAGCAGCCAACAGCTAGCGGGAGGCCCTGAGCAGTTCTTC.